This T cell receptor beta chain was sequenced for a study of cytomegalovirus exposure and HLA in healthy donors. This clone showed up just once. Looked up from germline, CDR1 is MDHEN and CDR2 is SYDVKM. CDR3 length: 16 amino acids. V was clipped by 2 bases and J by 3 bases, with 14 bases between them. A roughly 120-subject validation cohort, separate from the roughly 670-subject first cohort, supplied the donors. Sequenced by immunoSEQ multiplex PCR; TCRdb stores in-frame clones only, minus some. In the table there are around 150,000 clones, about four fifths of which are singletons. This clonotype originated in a man aged 25 to 40 in good health and CMV-seropositive. The sequenced sample consisted of PBMCs. The chain combines TRBV28 with TRBJ1-3, with a weak D call TRBD1 (5 bases). Written as DNA, the CDR3 is TGTGCCAGCAGTTTAGTGGGCCAGGGTGGTGGAAACACCATATATTTT. Residues: CASSLVGQGGGNTIYF.